The TCR beta chain under discussion was sequenced for a study of CD8+ T cells in alopecia areata. Whole-study results and caveats: The study found higher clonality in lesional than normal scalp, especially in alopecia totalis/universalis. Although TCR sharing was seen in mice, sharing across patients was less clear, possibly for HLA-related reasons.

Following extraction, RNA underwent reverse transcription to cDNA, which served as the sequencing template. Sequenced by immunoSEQ multiplex PCR; TCRdb stores in-frame clones only, minus some. The sample contains about 110,000 clones, roughly 55% of which appear only once. V lost 0 bases and J 2 bases, leaving 11 bases between the germline ends. CDR1 SQVTM and CDR2 ANQGSEA come from the germline V gene. This CDR3 comprises 14 residues. This clone was seen only a few times. The antigen is undetermined. From alopecia areata patients, lesional scalp punch biopsies and peripheral blood were collected. Sorting of CD4+ and CD8+ T cells was performed on PBMCs.

Sequencing was carried out using NKG2D-low CD8+ T cells sorted from blood. The rearrangement uses TRBV29-1 and TRBJ2-7, with D tentatively TRBD1 or TRBD2 (5 bases each). The receptor was isolated from a human donor with alopecia areata. CDR3 protein: CSVEDRDGAYEQYF. The DNA for the CDR3 is TGCAGCGTTGAAGATCGGGACGGAGCCTACGAGCAGTACTTC.